One sample yielded the 16 T cell receptor beta chains listed below, sequenced in a study of early T cells in non-severe SARS-CoV-2 infection. TCRdb reprocessed the 5' RACE reads via MiXCR and lists one record per CDR3 protein. The sample has about 64,000 distinct CDR3 sequences, around 4.9% seen once. The sample comprised whole blood. The source of these receptors is an adult who was a healthcare worker with PCR-confirmed SARS-CoV-2 infection or an uninfected control (not recorded which).

This clonotype appeared a few times. V usage is TRBV5-1 and J usage is TRBJ1-1, with a possible D match to TRBD1 (6 bases). V lost 4 bases and J 9 bases, leaving 16 bases between the germline ends. CDR3 length equals 13 residues. The germline gives CDR1 SGHRS, CDR2 YFSETQ. This chain's CDR3 is CASSREDRIKAFF. In nucleotides, the CDR3 is TGCGCCAGCAGCCGAGAAGACAGGATAAAAGCTTTCTTT.

There are many counts of this clonotype. DNA of the CDR3: TGTGCCAGCAGTGAAGCGGGAGGGGGCCCGGTTGGCTACACCTTC. Translating gives CASSEAGGGPVGYTF. The chain combines TRBV6-1 with TRBJ1-2, with TRBD1 matching over 7 bases. CDR3 length: 15 residues. CDR1 and CDR2 from the germline V gene are MNHNS and SASEGT. Trimming cost V 0 bases and J 7 bases; bases outside gene matches: 8.

In its sample, this clonotype was seen many times. The rearrangement uses TRBV28 and TRBJ2-3, with TRBD2 matching over 10 bases. With 4 bases clipped from V and 1 base from J, the junction kept 8 bases outside the gene matches. Germline V gene data show CDR1 as MDHEN and CDR2 as SYDVKM. This CDR3 is built from 17 residues. CDR3 nucleotide sequence: TGTGCCAGCAGTTCCCCGCCCGGGACTAGCGGCACAGATACGCAGTATTTT. It codes for CASSSPPGTSGTDTQYF. Drawing the rest from reference TRBV28 and TRBJ2-3, the complete variable domain is DVKVTQSSRYLVKRTGEKVFLECVQDMDHENMFWYRQDPGLGLRLIYFSYDVKMKEKGDIPEGYSVSREKKERFSLILESASTNQTSMYLCASSSPPGTSGTDTQYFGPGTRLTVL.

The chain recombines TRBV20-1 with TRBJ2-7; D call uncertain. CDR1 and CDR2 from the germline V gene are DFQATT and SNEGSKA (reference sequence). The germline V and J ends were trimmed by 5 bases and 3 bases, with 23 bases remaining between them. The CDR3 totals 16 residues. CDR3 DNA sequence: TGCAGTGCTGCTGGCCGAGCAGCCGCACCTAACTACGAGCAGTACTTC. It specifies CSAAGRAAAPNYEQYF.

The table lists this clonotype with a few counts. V usage is TRBV4-2 and J usage is TRBJ2-7; 10 bases line up with TRBD1. This CDR3 spans 15 amino acids. From germline, CDR1 is LGHNA and CDR2 YNFKEQ. The ends lost 3 bases at V and 4 bases at J; junction bases unmatched: 6. CDR3 nucleotide sequence: TGTGCCAGCAGCCAGGGGACAGGGGACCTTTACGAGCAGTACTTC. As protein: CASSQGTGDLYEQYF.

V gene TRBV10-2 combines with J gene TRBJ2-5; D gene unclear. The CDR3 has 12 amino acids. Trimming pared 7 bases from V and 9 bases from J, leaving 15 bases between. Germline loops: CDR1 WSHSY, CDR2 SAAADI. The CDR3 is CASNQGLVAQYF. Here the CDR3 DNA reads TGCGCCAGCAACCAAGGGTTGGTGGCCCAGTACTTC.

This clonotype was recorded at least ten times. This sequence joins TRBV28 and TRBJ2-2; TRBD2 aligns across 7 bases. Looked up from germline, CDR1 is MDHEN and CDR2 is SYDVKM. V was pared by 8 bases and J by 4 bases, with 7 bases of the junction left unmatched. This CDR3 contains 14 residues. In nucleotides, the CDR3 is TGTGCCAGCTCCTTCCCGGGAGGCACCGGGGAGCTGTTTTTT. Amino acids: CASSFPGGTGELFF.

This clonotype was counted many times. The chain joins TRBV19 to TRBJ2-1; 9 bases are a match to TRBD2. Germline CDR1 is LNHDA and CDR2 is SQIVND (reference sequence). With V trimmed by 6 bases and J by 3 bases, 9 bases remained unmatched. This CDR3 spans 16 amino acids. CDR3 coding DNA: TGTGCCAGTAGGTACTTAGCGGGAGTGGGCTACAATGAGCAGTTCTTC. This translates into CASRYLAGVGYNEQFF. Together with reference TRBV19 and TRBJ2-1, the CDR3 gives the full variable domain: DGGITQSPKYLFRKEGQNVTLSCEQNLNHDAMYWYRQDPGQGLRLIYYSQIVNDFQKGDIAEGYSVSREKKESFPLTVTSAQKNPTAFYLCASRYLAGVGYNEQFFGPGTRLTVL.

The rearrangement joins TRBV4-1 to TRBJ2-7; the D is unclear. Trimming removed 1 base from V and 3 bases from J, with 7 bases in between. Per germline, CDR1 MGHRA and CDR2 YSYEKL. The CDR3 is 13 amino acids. The CDR3 coding sequence is TGCGCCAGCAGCCAAGGGCCAGTCTACGAGCAGTACTTC. Its protein product is CASSQGPVYEQYF.

This clonotype has ten or more counts. This sequence joins TRBV27 and TRBJ2-7; possible D gene TRBD1, 6 bases. CDR1 and CDR2 (germline): MNHEY, SMNVEV (reference sequence). Trimming shortened V by 4 bases and J by 0 bases, and 13 bases separated the two germline ends. This CDR3 comprises 15 residues. The CDR3 DNA reads TGTGCCAGCAGTTCACAGGGTAGGAGCTCCTACGAGCAGTACTTC. Protein sequence: CASSSQGRSSYEQYF.

This clonotype was recorded many times. V and J are TRBV4-3 and TRBJ2-6; 11 bases agree with TRBD1. The CDR3 is 19 residues long. V dropped 1 base and J dropped 2; count of bases not matched to a gene: 7. CDR1 is LGHNA, CDR2 YSLEER, per germline. The CDR3: CASSQAMGQGVTGANVLTF. CDR3 sequence (DNA): TGCGCCAGCAGCCAAGCAATGGGACAGGGGGTAACTGGGGCCAACGTCCTGACTTTC.

This clonotype was observed a few times. The CDR3 is CASNFAVGLRNEQFF. The CDR3 DNA reads as TGTGCCAGCAACTTCGCCGTCGGACTGCGGAATGAGCAGTTCTTC. V and J are TRBV5-4 and TRBJ2-1, with D perhaps matching TRBD2 (5 bases). Trimming removed 6 bases from V and 7 bases from J, with 20 bases in between. Germline lookup yields CDR1 SGHNT and CDR2 YYREEE (reference sequence). The CDR3 spans 15 residues.

This clonotype was counted ten times or more. DNA for the CDR3: TGCAGCGTTGACCCCGGTCTGTCATACTATGGCTACACCTTC. This gives the protein CSVDPGLSYYGYTF. The chain carries TRBV29-1 and TRBJ1-2, with D hard to call. V lost 3 bases, J lost 3 bases, and 14 bases lay in between. The CDR3 consists of 14 residues. Germline assignment: CDR1 SQVTM and CDR2 ANQGSEA.

The chain uses TRBV18 and TRBJ2-6; D may be TRBD1 (5 bases). Germline assignment: CDR1 KGHSH and CDR2 LQKENI. Trimming removed 5 bases from V and 0 bases from J, with 11 bases in between. The CDR3 is 16 residues long. The CDR3 region has the DNA TGTGCCAGCTCAGAACAGGCAACCTCTGGGGCCAACGTCCTGACTTTC. It codes for CASSEQATSGANVLTF.

The V call is TRBV18, the J call TRBJ1-2; D is uncertain. From germline, CDR1 is KGHSH and CDR2 LQKENI. The CDR3 spans 14 residues. V lost 2 bases and J lost 8, with 15 bases in between. The CDR3 bases are TGTGCCAGCTCACCATCCCCCTCATCGGGCGGCTACACCTTC. It translates to CASSPSPSSGGYTF.

In its sample, this clonotype was seen many times. The rearrangement uses TRBV20-1 and TRBJ1-2, with TRBD1 matching over 9 bases. The CDR3 extends over 15 amino acids. V lost 4 bases to trimming and J lost 0 bases; unmatched junction nucleotides: 6. Looked up from germline, CDR1 is DFQATT and CDR2 is SNEGSKA (reference sequence). The chain's CDR3 is CSATTGGSANYGYTF. The CDR3 region has the DNA TGCAGTGCTACCACAGGGGGCTCGGCTAACTATGGCTACACCTTC.